The entry that follows covers one T cell receptor (beta chain) sequence. These data come from a study of T cells in Graves' hyperthyroidism and ophthalmopathy. Template material for amplifying TCR beta CDR3 regions consisted of RNA transcripts. TCR CDR3 regions were first amplified by RT-PCR with HTBI primers. Each CDR3 protein is one row after TCRdb ran MiXCR on the multiplex PCR reads. This sample carries roughly 700,000 distinct CDR3 sequences, about 14% of them seen once, and the ten largest clones take 10%. Germline V CDR1 and CDR2: ENHRY, SYGVKD. The CDR3 is 13 amino acids. The V gene end was trimmed by 10 bases and the J gene end by 4 bases; junction bases not matched to a gene: 8.

The genes are TRBV10-3 and TRBJ2-7, with 9 bases matching TRBD2. The specimen sequenced was blood. The sequence came from a woman aged 18-29 years with Graves' hyperthyroidism. The CDR3 bases are TGTGCCAGCCAAATAGCGGGAGCTTACGAGCAGTACTTC. It yields the protein CASQIAGAYEQYF.